The 21 T cell receptor beta chains below all came from one sample that was sequenced in a study of blood T cell repertoires in COVID-19. The assay was immunoSEQ multiplex PCR, and TCRdb's table has in-frame clones only and misses some. This table has 130,000 to 150,000 clones, about 86% appearing once. The sequencing input was peripheral blood. These TCRs come from a woman aged 40 to 50 with acute or convalescent COVID-19.

The chain recombines TRBV6-5 with TRBJ1-5; 8 bases match TRBD1. CDR1 MNHEY and CDR2 SVGAGI come from the germline V gene. The V segment lost 9 bases and the J segment 6 bases; nucleotides outside the gene matches: 7. The CDR3 is made up of 13 amino acids. CDR3 nucleotide sequence: TGTGCCAGTAGGACAGGGTCTTCTCAGCCCCAGCATTTT. It yields the protein CASRTGSSQPQHF.

The chain employs TRBV19 and TRBJ2-1; perhaps TRBD1 as D (5 bases). CDR1 is LNHDA, CDR2 SQIVND, per germline (reference sequence). CDR3 size: 13 residues. V was clipped by 3 bases and J by 5 bases, with 8 bases between them. In nucleotides, the CDR3 is TGTGCCAGTAGTATCCGACAGAACAATGAGCAGTTCTTC. Translating it yields CASSIRQNNEQFF. Supplemented by reference TRBV19 and TRBJ2-1, the full variable domain reads DGGITQSPKYLFRKEGQNVTLSCEQNLNHDAMYWYRQDPGQGLRLIYYSQIVNDFQKGDIAEGYSVSREKKESFPLTVTSAQKNPTAFYLCASSIRQNNEQFFGPGTRLTVL.

The CDR3 DNA reads as TGTGCCAGTAGCAGGGCGGGGGAAAAACTGTTTTTT. Residues: CASSRAGEKLFF. The chain links TRBV19 to TRBJ1-4, with D maybe TRBD1 (5 bases). V lost 6 bases and J 8 bases, leaving 10 bases between the germline ends. Germline V gene data show CDR1 as LNHDA and CDR2 as SQIVND (reference sequence). The CDR3 is 12 amino acids.

This clone was counted once. The chain has TRBV27 and TRBJ2-3; TRBD1 is a possible D gene (6 bases). The CDR3 has 13 amino acids. Looked up from germline, CDR1 is MNHEY and CDR2 is SMNVEV (reference sequence). The V end was cut by 7 bases, the J end by 2 bases, with 10 bases between. The CDR3 loop reads CASTDRNTDTQYF. CDR3 nucleotide sequence: TGTGCCAGCACAGACAGGAACACAGATACGCAGTATTTT.

This chain uses TRBV25-1 with TRBJ1-4; tentatively, D is TRBD1 (6 bases). The V and J ends lost 4 bases and 3 bases respectively, with 12 bases between them. This CDR3 contains 15 residues. From germline, CDR1 is MGHDK and CDR2 SYGVNS. The CDR3 DNA reads TGTGCCAGCAGTGCCTCAGGGGCGGCTAATGAAAAACTGTTTTTT. Protein: CASSASGAANEKLFF. The full variable domain, rest sourced from reference TRBV25-1 and TRBJ1-4, is EADIYQTPRYLVIGTGKKITLECSQTMGHDKMYWYQQDPGMELHLIHYSYGVNSTEKGDLSSESTVSRIRTEHFPLTLESARPSHTSQYLCASSASGAANEKLFFGSGTQLSVL.

The V and J genes are TRBV27 and TRBJ2-1; D is undetermined. The CDR3 consists of 15 residues. Germline V gene data show CDR1 as MNHEY and CDR2 as SMNVEV (reference sequence). Trimming shortened V by 4 bases and J by 2 bases, and 12 bases separated the two germline ends. The CDR3 DNA is TGTGCCAGCAGTTCCCCATGGAGTCCCTACAATGAGCAGTTCTTC. Its translation is CASSSPWSPYNEQFF.

The chain carries TRBV9 and TRBJ2-7; TRBD1 matches 9 bases. CDR1 is SGDLS, CDR2 YYNGEE, per germline. The CDR3 length is 13 residues. J was trimmed by 7 bases and V by 0 bases; bases with no gene match: 2. In DNA, the CDR3 is TGTGCCAGCAGCGTAGGGACAGGGGAAGAGCAGTACTTC. Its protein is CASSVGTGEEQYF. The variable domain in full, completed from reference TRBV9 and TRBJ2-7, reads DSGVTQTPKHLITATGQRVTLRCSPRSGDLSVYWYQQSLDQGLQFLIQYYNGEERAKGNILERFSAQQFPDLHSELNLSSLELGDSALYFCASSVGTGEEQYFGPGTRLTVT.

The V gene is TRBV19, the J gene TRBJ1-5; TRBD1 might be the D (6 bases). Per germline, CDR1 LNHDA and CDR2 SQIVND (reference sequence). This CDR3 is 14 amino acids long. The CDR3 sequence: CSTHRDPYIQPQHF. CDR3 nucleotides: TGTTCCACCCACAGGGATCCCTACATTCAGCCCCAGCATTTT. Complete variable domain (other parts from reference TRBV19 and TRBJ1-5): DGGITQSPKYLFRKEGQNVTLSCEQNLNHDAMYWYRQDPGQGLRLIYYSQIVNDFQKGDIAEGYSVSREKKESFPLTVTSAQKNPTAFYLCSTHRDPYIQPQHFGDGTRLSIL.

The J gene is TRBJ1-3, the V gene TRBV10-3; the D gene is possibly TRBD1 (6 bases). V was trimmed by 4 bases and J by 4 bases, leaving 17 bases between them. This CDR3 spans 16 amino acids. The germline V gene has CDR1 ENHRY and CDR2 SYGVKD. The CDR3 spells CAISGGRGSEGNTIYF. Here the CDR3 DNA reads TGTGCCATCAGTGGTGGCAGGGGTTCGGAGGGAAACACCATATATTTT.

This chain uses TRBV6-2 or TRBV6-3 with TRBJ1-2, with D perhaps matching TRBD1 (6 bases). The CDR3 is made up of 14 amino acids. CDR1 and CDR2 (germline): MNHEY, SVGEGT. V lost 5 bases, J lost 5 bases, and 15 bases lay in between. CDR3 in DNA: TGTGCCAGCAGTATACAGGGAGCTCGGTATGGCTACACCTTC. Protein product: CASSIQGARYGYTF.

The chain carries TRBV19 and TRBJ1-4, with a tentative D call TRBD1 (6 bases). Per germline, CDR1 LNHDA and CDR2 SQIVND (reference sequence). This CDR3 is built from 14 residues. V dropped 5 bases and J dropped 0 bases, with 7 bases sitting between them. CDR3 residues: CASSRTATNEKLFF. The DNA of the CDR3 is TGTGCCAGTAGTCGGACAGCAACTAATGAAAAACTGTTTTTT.

This sequence joins TRBV7-9 and TRBJ2-1; 10 bases fit TRBD2. Germline V gene data show CDR1 as SEHNR and CDR2 as FQNEAQ (reference sequence). The CDR3 extends over 13 amino acids. J was trimmed by 8 bases and V by 11 bases; bases with no gene match: 9. Here the CDR3 DNA reads TGTGCCGGTCTCCCTAGCGGGGGCGATGAGCAGTTCTTC. This gives the protein CAGLPSGGDEQFF. The full variable domain, rest sourced from reference TRBV7-9 and TRBJ2-1, is DTGVSQNPRHKITKRGQNVTFRCDPISEHNRLYWYRQTLGQGPEFLTYFQNEAQLEKSRLLSDRFSAERPKGSFSTLEIQRTEQGDSAMYLCAGLPSGGDEQFFGPGTRLTVL.

The rearrangement links TRBV2 to TRBJ1-6; TRBD1 aligns across 7 bases. Germline CDR1 and CDR2: SNHLY and FYNNEI. V was clipped by 1 base and J by 6 bases; unmatched bases: 3. The CDR3 contains 15 residues. In DNA, the CDR3 is TGTGCCAGCAGTGAAGTAACAGGGGTTAATTCACCCCTCCACTTT. Protein sequence: CASSEVTGVNSPLHF.

This sequence joins TRBV7-6 and TRBJ1-3; 9 positions agree with TRBD1. J was trimmed by 1 base and V by 5 bases; bases with no gene match: 6. Germline V gene data show CDR1 as SGHVS and CDR2 as FNYEAQ. The CDR3 sequence is 16 residues long. As DNA, the CDR3 is TGTGCCAGCAGCATGCAGGGACAGGGATCTGGAAACACCATATATTTT. Translated, it gives CASSMQGQGSGNTIYF.

The rearrangement joins TRBV29-1 to TRBJ1-1, with unresolved D. This CDR3 spans 13 amino acids. Trimming left V 7 bases short and J 1 base short, with 13 bases between. The germline V gene encodes CDR1 SQVTM and CDR2 ANQGSEA. This chain's CDR3 is CSAVIGGNTEAFF. CDR3 DNA sequence: TGCAGCGCTGTTATAGGAGGGAACACTGAAGCTTTCTTT.

The rearrangement links TRBV3-1 (or the pseudogene TRBV3-2) to TRBJ1-2, with D hard to call. Trimming took off 0 bases at V and 5 bases at J, with 10 bases between the two ends. CDR1 LGHDT and CDR2 YNNKEL come from the germline V gene (reference sequence). The CDR3 is 14 residues long. The DNA for the CDR3 is TGTGCCAGCAGCCAAGATGGCGTCGGGTATGGCTACACCTTC. As protein: CASSQDGVGYGYTF.

The CDR3 DNA reads as TGCGCCAGCAGCTTGGTGGGGAGTCGTGATGGCTACACCTTC. This encodes CASSLVGSRDGYTF. The V call is TRBV5-1, the J call TRBJ1-2; D ambiguous. The V and J ends lost 0 bases and 6 bases respectively, with 12 bases between them. The CDR3 contains 14 residues. Germline V gene lookup returns CDR1 SGHRS and CDR2 YFSETQ. Using reference TRBV5-1 and TRBJ1-2 for the parts outside the CDR3, the full variable domain is KAGVTQTPRYLIKTRGQQVTLSCSPISGHRSVSWYQQTPGQGLQFLFEYFSETQRNKGNFPGRFSGRQFSNSRSEMNVSTLELGDSALYLCASSLVGSRDGYTFGSGTRLTVV.

This clone was detected only a few times. The rearrangement uses TRBV28 and TRBJ1-6, with D unresolved. Per germline, CDR1 MDHEN and CDR2 SYDVKM. With 6 bases removed from V and 3 bases from J, the gap between germline ends came to 12 bases. CDR3 length equals 15 residues. The CDR3 here is CASSPAVSYNSPLHF. CDR3 nucleotides: TGTGCCAGCAGCCCGGCGGTGAGCTATAATTCACCCCTCCACTTT.

This sequence joins TRBV27 and TRBJ1-1, with 7 bases matching TRBD1. Germline CDR1 reads MNHEY; CDR2 reads SMNVEV (reference sequence). The CDR3 runs to 19 residues. The junction had 13 bases not matched to a gene; V was cut back by 0 bases and J by 0 bases. The CDR3 bases are TGTGCCAGCAGTTTATCGATCCACGGGGCTCAGGGGGTGAACACTGAAGCTTTCTTT. This encodes CASSLSIHGAQGVNTEAFF.

The chain carries TRBV27 and TRBJ2-1; 7 nucleotides agree with TRBD2. This CDR3 comprises 15 residues. J was trimmed by 4 bases and V by 5 bases; bases with no gene match: 8. Germline CDR1 MNHEY, CDR2 SMNVEV (reference sequence). CDR3 in amino acids: CASSRSGARYNEQFF. The CDR3 bases are TGTGCCAGCAGTCGGAGCGGGGCCCGATACAATGAGCAGTTCTTC.

J is TRBJ2-3 and V is TRBV11-2, with D possibly matching TRBD2 (5 bases). There are 18 residues in the CDR3. V lost 3 bases and J lost 0, with 19 bases in between. Germline-derived CDR1 and CDR2 are SGHAT and FQNNGV. The CDR3 is CASSFRPPRTRSTDTQYF. CDR3 coding DNA: TGTGCCAGCAGCTTCCGCCCCCCTCGGACTCGGAGCACAGATACGCAGTATTTT.